The T cell receptor (beta chain) under discussion was sequenced for a study of prognosis after radiotherapy for stage I lung cancer. Overall study context: Stage I lung tumors that were newly diagnosed and primary were found in more than eleven patients, while about 5 patients had oligometastatic NSCLC after surgical resection of the primary tumor. Enrolled patients (13 men, about six women) had a median age of around 70 years and an age range of roughly 50 to 95 years.

V gave up 4 bases and J gave up 4 bases, with 22 bases separating them. This CDR3 spans 17 amino acids. CDR1 is MDHEN, CDR2 SYDVKM, per germline. The authors drew around 6 milliliters of peripheral blood at each of two time points. With two-round multiplex PCR, TCR beta CDR3 sequences were amplified from genomic DNA. Used in first-round PCR were primers specific to each TRBV and TRBJ gene. MiXCR was run by TCRdb on the multiplex PCR reads, yielding one entry per CDR3 protein. Of about 18,000 distinct CDR3 sequences listed, around 40% are singletons. Study observations and caveats: TRBV and TRBJ gene usage reportedly differed between patients with and without metastases.

In this sample, this clonotype turned up a few times. Antigen specificity is unknown. The material sequenced was PBMCs, taken before or after stereotactic body radiation therapy (not recorded which). The V and J genes are TRBV28 and TRBJ2-5; perhaps TRBD1 as D (7 bases). This TCR came from a donor aged 50 or older with non-small cell lung cancer. CDR3 DNA sequence: TGTGCCAGCAGTTCCGGAACAGGGGAGGTGTTATTAGAGACCCAGTACTTC. Residues: CASSSGTGEVLLETQYF.